This T cell receptor (beta chain) emerged from a study of T cell responses to AZD1222 COVID-19 vaccine. The study, taken as a whole, reports: Donors were mostly white British, more females; clonal diversity possibly underestimated. It was only after the peak T cell response that any repertoires were sampled. Spike-wide vaccine-associated CD4 TCRs dominated at 160-218 and 743-854.

In the case of this clone: What it binds is not known.

The data were produced by immunoSEQ multiplex PCR, yet TCRdb's version contains in-frame clones alone and is incomplete. Seen here are approximately 150,000 clones, about nine tenths observed once, and the top ten hold approximately 3%. This receptor was taken from an adult in good health. The sample was peripheral blood, taken on day 0 of AZD1222 vaccination.

DNA of the CDR3: TGTGCCAGCAGCTTAACCCGGACGGCGAACACTGAAGCTTTCTTT. Translating gives CASSLTRTANTEAFF. V and J are TRBV7-3 and TRBJ1-1; D not resolved. V dropped 0 bases and J dropped 1 base, with 9 bases sitting between them. This CDR3 is built from 15 residues. Germline V gives CDR1 SGHTA, CDR2 FQGTGA.